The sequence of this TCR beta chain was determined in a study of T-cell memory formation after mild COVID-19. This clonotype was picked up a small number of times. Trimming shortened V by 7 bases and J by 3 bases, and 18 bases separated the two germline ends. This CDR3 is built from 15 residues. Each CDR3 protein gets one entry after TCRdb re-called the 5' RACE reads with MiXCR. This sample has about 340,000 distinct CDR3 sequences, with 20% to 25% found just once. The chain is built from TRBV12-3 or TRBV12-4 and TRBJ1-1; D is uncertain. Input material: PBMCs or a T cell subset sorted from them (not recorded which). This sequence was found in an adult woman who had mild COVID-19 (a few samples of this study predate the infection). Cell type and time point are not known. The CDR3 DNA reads TGTGCCAGCAAATTGTGGGAGGGATTGGACACTGAAGCTTTCTTT. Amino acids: CASKLWEGLDTEAFF.